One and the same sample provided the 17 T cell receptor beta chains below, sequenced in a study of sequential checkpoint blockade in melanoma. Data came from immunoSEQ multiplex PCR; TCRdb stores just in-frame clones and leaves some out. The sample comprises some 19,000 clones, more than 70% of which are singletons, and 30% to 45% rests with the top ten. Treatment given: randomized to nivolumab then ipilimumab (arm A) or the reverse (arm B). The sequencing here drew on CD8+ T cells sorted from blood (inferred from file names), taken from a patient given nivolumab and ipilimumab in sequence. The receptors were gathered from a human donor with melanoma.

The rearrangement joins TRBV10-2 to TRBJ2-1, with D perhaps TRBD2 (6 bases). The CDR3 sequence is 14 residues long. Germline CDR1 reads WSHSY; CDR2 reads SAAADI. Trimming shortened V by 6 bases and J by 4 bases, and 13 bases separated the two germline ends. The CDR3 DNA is TGCGCCAGCAGCCCGGGGACTGGTTACAATGAGCAGTTCTTC. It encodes CASSPGTGYNEQFF.

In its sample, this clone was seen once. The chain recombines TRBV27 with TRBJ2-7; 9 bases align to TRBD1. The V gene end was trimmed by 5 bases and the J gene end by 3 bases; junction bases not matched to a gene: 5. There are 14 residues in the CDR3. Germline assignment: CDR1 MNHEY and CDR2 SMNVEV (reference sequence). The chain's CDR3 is CASSNRDRVYEQYF. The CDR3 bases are TGTGCCAGCAGTAACAGGGACAGGGTCTACGAGCAGTACTTC.

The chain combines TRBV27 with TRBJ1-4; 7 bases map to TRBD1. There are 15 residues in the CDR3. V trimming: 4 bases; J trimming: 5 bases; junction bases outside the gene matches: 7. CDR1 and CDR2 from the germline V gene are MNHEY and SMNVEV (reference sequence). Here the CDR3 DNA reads TGTGCCAGCAGTTCCTCGGGACAGAGGAATGAAAAACTGTTTTTT. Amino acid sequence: CASSSSGQRNEKLFF.

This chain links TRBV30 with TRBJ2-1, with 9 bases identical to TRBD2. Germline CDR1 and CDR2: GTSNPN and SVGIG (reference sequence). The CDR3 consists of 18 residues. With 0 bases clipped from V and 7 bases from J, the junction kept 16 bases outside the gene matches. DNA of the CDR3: TGTGCCTGGAGTGTAGGCCTAGCGGGATGGGGTGCGATAAATGAGCAGTTCTTC. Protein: CAWSVGLAGWGAINEQFF.

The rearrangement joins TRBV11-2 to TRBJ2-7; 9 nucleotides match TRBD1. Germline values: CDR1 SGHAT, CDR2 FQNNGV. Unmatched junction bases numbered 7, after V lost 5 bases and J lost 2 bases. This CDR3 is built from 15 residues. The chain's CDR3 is CASSTLGTGTYEQYF. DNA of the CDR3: TGTGCCAGCAGCACGCTGGGGACAGGGACCTACGAGCAGTACTTC.

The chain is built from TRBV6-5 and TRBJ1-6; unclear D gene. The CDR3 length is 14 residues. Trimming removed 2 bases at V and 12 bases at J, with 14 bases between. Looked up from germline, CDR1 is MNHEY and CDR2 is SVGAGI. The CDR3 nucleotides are TGTGCCAGCAGTTACGAGGCAGTACCATTACCCCTCCACTTT. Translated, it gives CASSYEAVPLPLHF.

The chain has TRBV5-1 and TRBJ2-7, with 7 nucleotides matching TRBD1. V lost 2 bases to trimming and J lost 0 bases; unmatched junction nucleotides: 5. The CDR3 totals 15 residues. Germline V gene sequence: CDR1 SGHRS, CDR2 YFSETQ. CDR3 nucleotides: TGCGCCAGCAGCTTCGACAGGGTGAGCTCCTACGAGCAGTACTTC. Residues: CASSFDRVSSYEQYF. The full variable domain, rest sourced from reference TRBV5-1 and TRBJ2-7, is KAGVTQTPRYLIKTRGQQVTLSCSPISGHRSVSWYQQTPGQGLQFLFEYFSETQRNKGNFPGRFSGRQFSNSRSEMNVSTLELGDSALYLCASSFDRVSSYEQYFGPGTRLTVT.

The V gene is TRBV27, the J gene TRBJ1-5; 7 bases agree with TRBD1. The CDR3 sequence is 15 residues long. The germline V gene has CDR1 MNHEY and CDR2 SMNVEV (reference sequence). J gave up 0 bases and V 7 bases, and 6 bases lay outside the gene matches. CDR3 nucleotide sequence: TGTGCCAGCAAACCCGGGACAGCTAGCAATCAGCCCCAGCATTTT. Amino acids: CASKPGTASNQPQHF.

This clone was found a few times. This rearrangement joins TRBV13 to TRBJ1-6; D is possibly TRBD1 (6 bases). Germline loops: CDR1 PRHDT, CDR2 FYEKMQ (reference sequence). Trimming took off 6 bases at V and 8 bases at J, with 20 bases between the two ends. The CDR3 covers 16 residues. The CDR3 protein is CASSQTGWQGHSPLHF. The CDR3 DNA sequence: TGTGCCAGCAGTCAAACGGGTTGGCAGGGGCATTCACCCCTCCACTTT. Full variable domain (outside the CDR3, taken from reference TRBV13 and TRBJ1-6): AAGVIQSPRHLIKEKRETATLKCYPIPRHDTVYWYQQGPGQDPQFLISFYEKMQSDKGSIPDRFSAQQFSDYHSELNMSSLELGDSALYFCASSQTGWQGHSPLHFGNGTRLTVT.

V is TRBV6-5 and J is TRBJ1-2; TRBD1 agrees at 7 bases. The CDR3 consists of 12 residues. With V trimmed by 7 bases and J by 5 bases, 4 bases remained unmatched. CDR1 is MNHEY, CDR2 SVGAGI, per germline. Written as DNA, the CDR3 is TGTGCCAGCACTACAGGGGTATATGGCTACACCTTC. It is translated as CASTTGVYGYTF.

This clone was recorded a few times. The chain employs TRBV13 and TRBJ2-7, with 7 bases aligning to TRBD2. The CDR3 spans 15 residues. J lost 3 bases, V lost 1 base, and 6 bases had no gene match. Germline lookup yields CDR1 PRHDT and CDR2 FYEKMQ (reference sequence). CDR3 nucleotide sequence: TGTGCCAGCAGCTTAGCGCCCCGGGAGGACTACGAGCAGTACTTC. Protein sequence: CASSLAPREDYEQYF.

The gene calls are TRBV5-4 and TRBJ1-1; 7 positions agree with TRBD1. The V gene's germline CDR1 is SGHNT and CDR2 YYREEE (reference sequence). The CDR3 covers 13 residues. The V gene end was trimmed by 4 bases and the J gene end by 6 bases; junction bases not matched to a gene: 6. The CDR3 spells CASSLDRAAEAFF. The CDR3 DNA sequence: TGTGCCAGCAGCCTAGACAGGGCCGCTGAAGCTTTCTTT.

In DNA form, the CDR3 reads TGCGCCAGCGGAACTAGACTAGCGGGAGGGCCGGTGGGTGAGCAGTTCTTC. Translated, it gives CASGTRLAGGPVGEQFF. J is TRBJ2-1 and V is TRBV5-1; TRBD2 matches at 14 bases. Unmatched junction bases numbered 15, after V lost 7 bases and J lost 9 bases. The germline gives CDR1 SGHRS, CDR2 YFSETQ. The CDR3 is 17 residues long.

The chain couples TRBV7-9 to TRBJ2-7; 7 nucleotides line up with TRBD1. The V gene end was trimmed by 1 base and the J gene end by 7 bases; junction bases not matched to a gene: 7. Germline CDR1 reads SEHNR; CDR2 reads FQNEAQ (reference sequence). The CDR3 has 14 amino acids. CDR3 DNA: TGTGCCAGCAGCTTAGACGACAGGGCCCTGGAGCAGTACTTC. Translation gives CASSLDDRALEQYF.

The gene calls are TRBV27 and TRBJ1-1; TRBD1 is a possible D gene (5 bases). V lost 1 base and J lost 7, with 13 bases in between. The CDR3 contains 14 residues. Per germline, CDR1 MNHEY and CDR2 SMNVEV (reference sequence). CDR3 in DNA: TGTGCCAGCAGTTTATTCGCCAGGGCGGATGAAGCTTTCTTT. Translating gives CASSLFARADEAFF.

CDR3 region: CASSDPSGRVYEQYF. The CDR3 nucleotides are TGTGCCAGCAGCGACCCTAGCGGGAGAGTCTACGAGCAGTACTTC. The chain joins TRBV9 to TRBJ2-7; 10 bases map to TRBD2. V lost 3 bases, J lost 3 bases, and 6 bases stayed unmatched. Per the germline V gene, CDR1 is SGDLS and CDR2 is YYNGEE. The length of the CDR3 is 15 residues.

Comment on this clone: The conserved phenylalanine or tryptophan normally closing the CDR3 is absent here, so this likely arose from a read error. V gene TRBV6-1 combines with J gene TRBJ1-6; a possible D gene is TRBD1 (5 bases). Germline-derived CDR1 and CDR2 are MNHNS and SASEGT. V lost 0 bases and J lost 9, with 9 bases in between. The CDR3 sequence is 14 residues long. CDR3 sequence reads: CASSEARESSPLHL. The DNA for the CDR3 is TGTGCCAGCAGTGAAGCCAGGGAAAGTTCACCCCTCCACCTT.